Listed below are T cell receptor beta chains from one sample, sequenced in a study of blood T cell repertoires in COVID-19. Here immunoSEQ multiplex PCR was the method, and the copy in TCRdb shows in-frame clones only, minus some. There are roughly 70,000 clones in the sample; about 80% occur only once, and about 18% lies in the top ten. Material: peripheral blood. The origin of the receptors is a man aged 65 to 85 who had recovered from COVID-19. The CDR3 runs from the conserved cysteine through the conserved F or W. The D gene is left open where the match is weak. Clone size is not always given. Where it is, it says once, few, many or a class for expanded clones.

cdr3_aa,cdr3_nt,v_call,cdr3_length,d_call,clone_size,j_call
CASSSSGLRTGGTEAFF,TGTGCCAGCAGCTCTAGCGGCTTGCGGACAGGGGGCACTGAAGCTTTCTTT,TRBV11-2,17,TRBD1,-,TRBJ1-1
CASSVARGGETQYF,TGTGCCAGCAGCGTAGCTAGAGGGGGAGAGACCCAGTACTTC,TRBV9,14,-,-,TRBJ2-5
CASRERQAGGPQHF,TGTGCCAGCAGGGAAAGACAGGCGGGTGGGCCCCAGCATTTT,TRBV2,14,-,few,TRBJ1-5
CASRLAGGPVHEQFF,TGTGCCAGCAGACTAGCGGGAGGGCCTGTACATGAGCAGTTCTTC,TRBV27,15,TRBD2,-,TRBJ2-1
CASSIAARSNSPLHF,TGTGCCAGTAGTATAGCGGCCAGGTCCAATTCACCCCTCCACTTT,TRBV19,15,-,-,TRBJ1-6
CASWRQGLEEQYF,TGTGCCAGTTGGAGACAGGGGTTAGAAGAGCAGTACTTC,TRBV19,13,TRBD1,-,TRBJ2-7
CASSPFFSGTGLDEQYF,TGTGCCAGCTCACCATTTTTTTCCGGGACAGGTCTGGACGAGCAGTACTTC,TRBV18,17,TRBD1,-,TRBJ2-7
CAIRGRIKRENRADTQYF,TGTGCCATCCGAGGGAGGATAAAGCGGGAGAATAGGGCAGATACGCAGTATTTT,TRBV10-3,18,TRBD2,few,TRBJ2-3
CASSSRSGGVTNEKLFF,TGTGCCAGCAGCTCGAGATCGGGAGGGGTAACTAATGAAAAACTGTTTTTT,TRBV9,17,-,-,TRBJ1-4
CAGGGRDTEAFF,TGTGCCGGAGGAGGGCGGGACACTGAAGCTTTCTTT,TRBV25-1,12,-,-,TRBJ1-1
CASSSTGRGGETQYF,TGTGCCAGCAGCTCCACTGGGAGGGGAGGAGAGACCCAGTACTTC,TRBV7-8,15,TRBD2,-,TRBJ2-5
CASSFFLRAGFAEQFF,TGTGCCAGCAGCTTTTTCCTTCGGGCGGGATTTGCTGAGCAGTTCTTC,TRBV7-9,16,-,-,TRBJ2-1
CASSFEGLSGGGYTF,TGTGCCAGCAGCTTCGAAGGTCTATCCGGCGGCGGCTACACCTTC,TRBV7-9,15,-,-,TRBJ1-2
CASSLRGIEADTQYF,TGTGCCAGCTCACTCCGAGGGATCGAAGCAGATACGCAGTATTTT,TRBV18,15,-,-,TRBJ2-3
CASSPKADASPGGYGYTF,TGCGCCAGCAGCCCAAAAGCGGACGCCTCCCCAGGGGGCTATGGCTACACCTTC,TRBV4-3,18,TRBD1,-,TRBJ1-2
CASSQDRGQGAYETQYF,TGCGCCAGCAGCCAAGATAGGGGACAGGGGGCATACGAGACCCAGTACTTC,TRBV4-3,17,TRBD1,-,TRBJ2-5
CASSLFPEGAGYEQYF,TGTGCCAGCAGCTTATTTCCCGAGGGGGCTGGGTACGAGCAGTACTTC,TRBV11-1,16,TRBD1,-,TRBJ2-7
CASSALLAGNYGYTF,TGTGCCAGCAGCGCCCTTCTTGCAGGGAACTATGGCTACACCTTC,TRBV9,15,-,-,TRBJ1-2
CASSYQQGAETQYF,TGTGCCAGCAGTTACCAACAGGGCGCGGAGACCCAGTACTTC,TRBV6-2/TRBV6-3,14,-,-,TRBJ2-5
CATSRVPYSGRAWLDTQYF,TGTGCCACCAGCAGAGTTCCTTATAGCGGGAGGGCCTGGTTGGATACGCAGTATTTT,TRBV15,19,TRBD2,-,TRBJ2-3
CASSRTGTQANYEQYF,TGTGCCAGCAGCCGGACAGGGACTCAAGCTAACTACGAGCAGTACTTC,TRBV7-2,16,TRBD1,-,TRBJ2-7
CASSYRSTEAFF,TGTGCCAGCAGTTACAGATCAACTGAAGCTTTCTTT,TRBV2,12,-,-,TRBJ1-1
CAAATPAKNIQYF,TGTGCGGCGGCTACACCAGCCAAAAACATTCAGTACTTC,TRBV28,13,-,-,TRBJ2-4
CASGTGAGAYNEQFF,TGTGCTAGTGGCACCGGGGCAGGGGCCTACAATGAGCAGTTCTTC,TRBV12-5,15,-,-,TRBJ2-1
CASSRSSKTDSYEQYF,TGTGCCAGCTCACGAAGTTCAAAGACAGACTCCTACGAGCAGTACTTC,TRBV18,16,-,-,TRBJ2-7
CASRPGREGDTQYF,TGTGCCAGCAGACCAGGTCGAGAGGGAGATACGCAGTATTTT,TRBV27,14,-,-,TRBJ2-3
CASSYLGQGWQETQYF,TGTGCCAGCAGTTACCTCGGGCAGGGATGGCAAGAGACCCAGTACTTC,TRBV6-2/TRBV6-3,16,-,-,TRBJ2-5
CASSPGLLNEKLFF,TGTGCCAGTAGCCCGGGACTCCTTAATGAAAAACTGTTTTTT,TRBV19,14,-,-,TRBJ1-4
CASSFGTSGSSKNIQYF,TGTGCCAGCAGCTTTGGGACTAGCGGGAGCTCCAAAAACATTCAGTACTTC,TRBV7-2,17,TRBD2,-,TRBJ2-4
CASRPAGNYGYTF,TGTGCCAGCAGACCGGCCGGGAACTATGGCTACACCTTC,TRBV6-5,13,-,-,TRBJ1-2
CATSRDPGQVDEQYF,TGTGCCACCAGCAGAGATCCAGGGCAGGTCGACGAGCAGTACTTC,TRBV15,15,-,once,TRBJ2-7
CASSLRDRQASYTF,TGTGCCAGCAGCCTCCGGGACAGGCAGGCGAGCTACACCTTC,TRBV5-4,14,TRBD1,few,TRBJ1-2
CASSTRTGSGTDTQYF,TGTGCCAGCAGTACCCGGACAGGGAGTGGCACAGATACGCAGTATTTT,TRBV28,16,TRBD1,-,TRBJ2-3
CASSTAGGGILENTEAFF,TGTGCCAGCAGCACAGCGGGGGGCGGTATATTGGAGAACACTGAAGCTTTCTTT,TRBV3-1/TRBV3-2,18,-,-,TRBJ1-1
CASSLRRLAGGTDTQYF,TGCGCCAGCAGCTTGCGCCGACTAGCGGGGGGCACAGATACGCAGTATTTT,TRBV5-1,17,TRBD2,-,TRBJ2-3
CASSLAGFYEQYF,TGTGCCAGCAGCTTAGCCGGGTTCTACGAGCAGTACTTC,TRBV7-8,13,-,many,TRBJ2-7
CAISEGRGRGTDTQYF,TGTGCCATCAGTGAGGGTAGGGGGCGAGGCACAGATACGCAGTATTTT,TRBV10-3,16,TRBD1,once,TRBJ2-3
CATSRAAILAGVGNEQFF,TGTGCCACCAGCAGAGCCGCGATACTAGCGGGAGTAGGCAATGAGCAGTTCTTC,TRBV15,18,TRBD2,-,TRBJ2-1
CASSPSTSGGVTGELFF,TGTGCCAGCAGCCCTTCGACTAGCGGGGGGGTAACCGGGGAGCTGTTTTTT,TRBV5-4,17,TRBD2,-,TRBJ2-2
CASSPTANTEAFF,TGTGCCAGCAGCCCCACTGCGAACACTGAAGCTTTCTTT,TRBV11-2,13,-,-,TRBJ1-1
CATSRVLPGPGYEQYF,TGTGCCACCAGCAGAGTCCTCCCAGGCCCAGGTTACGAGCAGTACTTC,TRBV15,16,-,-,TRBJ2-7
CASSFLGGAEAFF,TGTGCCAGCAGTTTTCTCGGGGGGGCTGAAGCTTTCTTT,TRBV12-3/TRBV12-4,13,-,-,TRBJ1-1
CAWSQGQNTEAFF,TGTGCCTGGAGTCAAGGACAGAACACTGAAGCTTTCTTT,TRBV30,13,-,-,TRBJ1-1
CASSLGGTGLQETQYF,TGTGCCAGCAGTTTAGGTGGGACAGGGTTACAAGAGACCCAGTACTTC,TRBV28,16,TRBD1,-,TRBJ2-5
CASSLRPGTGAQETQYF,TGTGCCAGCAGTTTACGTCCCGGGACAGGGGCCCAAGAGACCCAGTACTTC,TRBV28,17,TRBD1,-,TRBJ2-5
CASRTNSRGETQYF,TGTGCCAGCAGAACAAACTCCCGCGGGGAGACCCAGTACTTC,TRBV27,14,-,-,TRBJ2-5
CASSEMNRDPEQFF,TGTGCCAGCAGTGAGATGAACCGGGATCCTGAGCAGTTCTTC,TRBV2,14,-,-,TRBJ2-1
CASSTRRGNEQYF,TGTGCCAGTAGTACCCGGAGGGGCAACGAGCAGTACTTC,TRBV19,13,-,-,TRBJ2-7
CASERILNTEAFF,TGTGCCAGCGAGAGAATACTGAACACTGAAGCTTTCTTT,TRBV28,13,-,-,TRBJ1-1
CASSRSSGVGTDTQYF,TGTGCCAGCTCACGTTCTTCAGGGGTGGGCACAGATACGCAGTATTTT,TRBV18,16,-,-,TRBJ2-3
CASSHSLAGYNEQFF,TGTGCCAGCAGCCACTCATTAGCGGGGTACAATGAGCAGTTCTTC,TRBV3-1/TRBV3-2,15,TRBD2,-,TRBJ2-1
CASSTLTGPYEQYF,TGTGCCAGCAGCACGTTGACAGGGCCCTACGAGCAGTACTTC,TRBV14,14,TRBD1,-,TRBJ2-7
CASSPTGDNPEAFF,TGTGCCAGCAGCCCAACAGGGGATAACCCTGAAGCTTTCTTT,TRBV5-4,14,TRBD1,few,TRBJ1-1
CASSLGQGVYGYTF,TGTGCCAGCAGCTTAGGACAGGGCGTCTATGGCTACACCTTC,TRBV5-5,14,TRBD1,-,TRBJ1-2
CASSIYGGGDTQYF,TGTGCCAGTAGTATTTACGGGGGTGGGGATACGCAGTATTTT,TRBV19,14,-,-,TRBJ2-3
CASSLGGYRDEAFF,TGTGCCAGCAGCTTGGGGGGGTACAGGGACGAGGCTTTCTTT,TRBV11-3,14,-,-,TRBJ1-1
CASSSSPLAGVGNEQFF,TGTGCCAGCAGCTCTAGCCCCTTAGCGGGAGTGGGTAATGAGCAGTTCTTC,TRBV5-4,17,TRBD2,-,TRBJ2-1